The rows below give T cell receptor beta chains drawn from one sample of a study of T cell responses to AZD1222 COVID-19 vaccine. Sequencing was performed with immunoSEQ multiplex PCR; in TCRdb, only in-frame clones are kept and a portion is missing. The table has 100,000 to 150,000 clones, around nine tenths seen once. The sequencing here drew on peripheral blood, taken on day 0 of AZD1222 vaccination. These receptors were obtained from an adult in good health. The CDR3 runs from the conserved cysteine through the conserved F or W. The D gene is left open where the match is weak. Size values are once, few and many counts, or a class for expanded clones, and some rows have none.

j_gene	d_gene	abundance	v_gene	CDR3nt	CDR3aa
TRBJ2-1	TRBD2	-	TRBV6-2/TRBV6-3	TGTGCCAGCAGTTACTCGACACCAACGGGACTAGCGGGAGCCCCGACTGTCTTC	CASSYSTPTGLAGAPTVF
TRBJ2-7	TRBD2	-	TRBV6-5	TGTGCCAGCAGGGCCGGGACTAGGAGTTACGAGCAGTACTTC	CASRAGTRSYEQYF
TRBJ2-2	-	-	TRBV20-1	TGCAGTGCTAGTAGGCAGGGGAACACCGGGGAGCTGTTTTTT	CSASRQGNTGELFF
TRBJ2-1	TRBD2	-	TRBV7-2	TGTGCCAGCAGCCCCAAACTAGCGCTTGAGCAGTTCTTC	CASSPKLALEQFF
TRBJ1-1	TRBD1	-	TRBV9	TGTGCCAGCAGCGGGCGGGACAGGGGGACAACTTTCTTT	CASSGRDRGTTFF
TRBJ2-1	-	-	TRBV30	TGTGCCTGGAGTGCGGAGCGGGTCTACAATGAGCAGTTCTTC	CAWSAERVYNEQFF
TRBJ1-2	TRBD1	-	TRBV29-1	TGCAGCGTTGGGGAGGACAGGGCGTGGAGCGGCTACACCTTC	CSVGEDRAWSGYTF
TRBJ1-3	-	-	TRBV10-3	TGTGCCATCAGTGAAAGGGTAGGAGCTGCTGGAAACACCATATATTTT	CAISERVGAAGNTIYF
TRBJ1-4	-	-	TRBV7-7	TGTGCCAGCAGCTTAGGGATTAATGAAAAACTGTTTTTT	CASSLGINEKLFF
TRBJ1-4	TRBD1	-	TRBV6-1	TGTGCCAGCAGTGGACGGGACAGTTCAACTAATGAAAAACTGTTTTTT	CASSGRDSSTNEKLFF
TRBJ2-2	-	-	TRBV2	TGTGCCAGCAGTGAGCACCAGGGCGGTATCGGGGAGCTGTTTTTT	CASSEHQGGIGELFF
TRBJ1-1	-	-	TRBV5-4	TGTGCCAGCAGCTACGTCGGACGAATCACTGAAGCTTTCTTT	CASSYVGRITEAFF
TRBJ2-3	-	-	TRBV7-2	TGTGCCAGCAGCTTACTGAATACGCAGTATTTT	CASSLLNTQYF
TRBJ1-5	TRBD1	once	TRBV10-2	TGCGCCAGCAGTGAGAGAGGGGGACAGAGCAATCAGCCCCAGCATTTT	CASSERGGQSNQPQHF
TRBJ1-1	-	-	TRBV2	TGTGCCAGCAGCCCTACACACTACCGGGGCACTGAAGCTTTCTTT	CASSPTHYRGTEAFF
TRBJ2-7	-	-	TRBV12-3/TRBV12-4	TGTGCCAGCAGTTCCACAGGGAAATACGAGCAGTACTTC	CASSSTGKYEQYF
TRBJ1-1	-	-	TRBV13	TGTGCCAGCCTAAGGTCGGGCACTGAAGCTTTCTTT	CASLRSGTEAFF
TRBJ2-7	-	-	TRBV11-1	TGTGCCAGCAGCTTAGAGACTGCCTACGAGCAGTACTTC	CASSLETAYEQYF
TRBJ1-3	-	-	TRBV5-4	TGTGCCACCGCGCTCTACTCTGGAAACACCATATATTTT	CATALYSGNTIYF
TRBJ2-5	TRBD2	-	TRBV12-3/TRBV12-4	TGTGCCAGCAGTCTTAGCGGGATAGAGACCCAGTACTTC	CASSLSGIETQYF
TRBJ2-2	TRBD2	-	TRBV7-9	TGTGCCAGCCGGAAGCGGGAGGCCCCCAACACCGGGGAGCTGTTTTTT	CASRKREAPNTGELFF
TRBJ2-3	TRBD2	-	TRBV10-1	TGCGCCACCCAACGGACTAGCTCCCCTGGCACAGATACGCAGTATTTT	CATQRTSSPGTDTQYF
TRBJ1-2	-	-	TRBV2	TGTGCCAGCAAGCTTAGGGAGACCCTGGGGGATGGCTACACCTTC	CASKLRETLGDGYTF
TRBJ1-5	-	-	TRBV6-5	TGTGCCAGCAGTCCACAGTACGATCCCAATCAGCCCCAGCATTTT	CASSPQYDPNQPQHF
TRBJ2-1	TRBD2	-	TRBV13	TGTGCCAGCAGCCTGTACAGACTAGCGGCCTACAATGAGCAGTTCTTC	CASSLYRLAAYNEQFF
TRBJ2-2	TRBD1	once	TRBV29-1	TGCAGCGTGGCTAGACAGGGGGTGGCCGGGGAGCTGTTTTTT	CSVARQGVAGELFF
TRBJ1-4	-	-	TRBV7-9	TGTGCCAGCAGCTTAATGGGGCGGCAGGCCGAGGAAAAACTGTTTTTT	CASSLMGRQAEEKLFF
TRBJ2-3	-	-	TRBV2	TGTGCCAGCATTTTTGGGCTAGGGGTCCCAGATACGCAGTATTTT	CASIFGLGVPDTQYF
TRBJ1-1	-	-	TRBV27	TGTGCCAGCAGTTTAAAAAGGACAGCCACCCGCTGGAACACTGAAGCTTTCTTT	CASSLKRTATRWNTEAFF
TRBJ1-2	-	once	TRBV5-1	TGCGCCAGCAGCTTGGCCCAGGGCCTTAACTATGGCTACACCTTC	CASSLAQGLNYGYTF
TRBJ2-7	TRBD2	-	TRBV2	TGTGCCAGCAGAGGGACTAGCGGGAGGTGGGGCGAGCAGTACTTC	CASRGTSGRWGEQYF
TRBJ2-5	-	-	TRBV5-6	TGTGCCAGCAGCGTGGTCAGCGGAGCTCAAGAGACCCAGTACTTC	CASSVVSGAQETQYF
TRBJ2-1	-	-	TRBV5-6	TGTGCCAGCAGGATCGGACTACGGAACAATGAGCAGTTCTTC	CASRIGLRNNEQFF
TRBJ1-2	TRBD1	-	TRBV2	TGTGCCAGCCGCAGGGGGGACTATGGCTACACCTTC	CASRRGDYGYTF
TRBJ1-2	-	-	TRBV6-2/TRBV6-3	TGTGCCAGCAGTTACTCCGGGTACGCTAACTATGGCTACACCTTC	CASSYSGYANYGYTF
TRBJ2-2	-	-	TRBV4-1	TGCGCCAGCAGCGCAGGGTCCGGGGAGCTGTTTTTT	CASSAGSGELFF
TRBJ2-7	-	once	TRBV5-1	TGCGCCAGCACGGTTGAATACAGGACGTCTTACGAGCAGTACTTC	CASTVEYRTSYEQYF
TRBJ2-7	-	-	TRBV29-1	TGCAGCGTTGTGCTCTCCTACGAGCAGTACTTC	CSVVLSYEQYF
TRBJ1-5	-	-	TRBV7-2	TGTGCCAGCAGCCCGGGTGTGGGGGGCCAGCCCCAGCATTTT	CASSPGVGGQPQHF
TRBJ2-3	-	-	TRBV5-1	TGCGCCAGCAGCCTCGCCGACAAGGATACGCAGTATTTT	CASSLADKDTQYF